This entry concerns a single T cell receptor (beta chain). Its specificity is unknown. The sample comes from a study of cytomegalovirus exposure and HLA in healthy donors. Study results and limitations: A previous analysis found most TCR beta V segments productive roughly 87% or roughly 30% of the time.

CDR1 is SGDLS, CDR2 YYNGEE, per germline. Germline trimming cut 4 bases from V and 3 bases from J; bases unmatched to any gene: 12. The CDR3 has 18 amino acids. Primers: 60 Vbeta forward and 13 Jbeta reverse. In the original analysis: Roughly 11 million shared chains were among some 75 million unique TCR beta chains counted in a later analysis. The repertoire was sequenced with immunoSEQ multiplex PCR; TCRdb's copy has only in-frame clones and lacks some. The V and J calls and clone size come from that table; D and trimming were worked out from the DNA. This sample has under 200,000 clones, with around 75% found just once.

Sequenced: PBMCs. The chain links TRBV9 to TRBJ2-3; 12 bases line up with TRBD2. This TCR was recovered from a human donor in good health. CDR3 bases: TGTGCCAGCAGCTCGAGGAAGACTAGCGGGGGCAATACAGATACGCAGTATTTT. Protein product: CASSSRKTSGGNTDTQYF.